The clone carrying this TCR beta chain came up once. The sort gate was single viable CD3+CD4+CD8-CD45RO+ cells for memory CD4+ T cells. Produced via immunoSEQ multiplex PCR; TCRdb's table is partial and in-frame only. This table has 35,000 to 50,000 clones, 75% to 85% appearing once. The entry originates in a study of memory CD4+ T cells and cytomegalovirus serostatus. As for the study in general: Healthy Belgian adult donors included nine or ten CMV-positive and some 24 CMV-negative people.

This TCR derives from an adult in good health and CMV-seronegative. The specimen was memory CD4+ T cells from blood.

This CDR3 reads CAWSVSGAQGYTF. The CDR3 nucleotides are TGTGCCTGGAGTGTGTCGGGGGCGCAGGGCTACACCTTC. The V call is TRBV30, the J call TRBJ1-2; D might be TRBD1 (6 bases). The CDR3 length is 13 residues. CDR1 and CDR2 from the germline V gene are GTSNPN and SVGIG (reference sequence). Between the trimmed V and J ends, which lost 0 bases and 8 bases, there was a span of 13 bases.